The source of this T cell receptor (beta chain) is a study of T cell responses to AZD1222 COVID-19 vaccine. The data were produced by immunoSEQ multiplex PCR, yet TCRdb's version contains in-frame clones alone and is incomplete. The sample has about 92,000 clones, about nine tenths seen once. This clonotype originated in an adult in good health. Sequencing was performed on peripheral blood, taken on day 0 of AZD1222 vaccination.

In DNA form, the CDR3 reads TGTGCCAGCAGCCAACCTCAGGGGGGTTCTGGAAACACCATATATTTT. Its protein product is CASSQPQGGSGNTIYF. The chain couples TRBV3-1 (or the pseudogene TRBV3-2) to TRBJ1-3; 7 nucleotides agree with TRBD1. The CDR3 covers 16 residues. CDR1 and CDR2 from the germline V gene are LGHDT and YNNKEL (reference sequence). V was clipped by 2 bases and J by 1 base; unmatched bases: 5.